Listed below are T cell receptor beta chains from one sample, sequenced in a study of cytomegalovirus exposure and HLA in healthy donors. Clones were read by immunoSEQ multiplex PCR, and TCRdb kept only the in-frame ones, dropping some. The table lists about 120,000 clones, 95% to 97% of them singletons, with about 1.7% in the top ten. The sample was PBMCs. Receptor source: a man younger than 35 in good health and CMV-seronegative. The CDR3 runs from the conserved cysteine through the conserved F or W. The D gene is left open where the match is weak. Size is stated for part of the rows, as once, few or many counts, or as a class when the clone is expanded.

v_gene,d_gene,abundance,j_gene,CDR3nt,CDR3aa
TRBV11-2,TRBD1,few,TRBJ2-1,TGTGCCAGCAGCTTCGGGACAGCCTACAATGAGCAGTTCTTC,CASSFGTAYNEQFF
TRBV7-9,.,.,TRBJ2-2,TGTGCCAGCAGCCCAACAGGGAAAGGCGGGGAGCTGTTTTTT,CASSPTGKGGELFF
TRBV7-9,TRBD2,.,TRBJ2-3,TGTGCCAGCAGCTTAAGTGGGACTAGCGGCACAGATACGCAGTATTTT,CASSLSGTSGTDTQYF
TRBV19,.,.,TRBJ2-7,TGTGCCAGTAGTATTAGTGGGACAAGTATCTACGAGCAGTACTTC,CASSISGTSIYEQYF
TRBV6-5,.,.,TRBJ1-1,TGTGCCAGCACCGTACCTCGGTCGACTGAAGCTTTCTTT,CASTVPRSTEAFF
TRBV27,TRBD1,.,TRBJ1-2,TGTGCCAGCAGTCTATCCAAAGGGGGCGAGTATGGCTACACCTTC,CASSLSKGGEYGYTF
TRBV7-9,TRBD1,.,TRBJ1-1,TGTGCCAGCAGCTCCGAGAACAGGGGGCTAAACACTGAAGCTTTCTTT,CASSSENRGLNTEAFF
TRBV10-2,TRBD2,.,TRBJ2-1,TGCGCCAGCACAGATAGCGGGAGGGCTGGGAATGAGCAGTTCTTC,CASTDSGRAGNEQFF
TRBV7-2,TRBD2,.,TRBJ2-7,TGTGCCAGCAGCTCCAGACTAGCGGGAGCCGAGCAGTACTTC,CASSSRLAGAEQYF
TRBV18,TRBD1,once,TRBJ1-1,TGTGCCAGCTCCATAGGGGGCCTTTGGGACACTGAAGCTTTCTTT,CASSIGGLWDTEAFF
TRBV29-1,.,.,TRBJ1-1,TGCAGCGTTAAGGGAGGGGGAGCGATGTCGAACACTGAAGCTTTCTTT,CSVKGGGAMSNTEAFF
TRBV7-9,.,.,TRBJ1-4,TGTGCCAGCAGCTTAACCGGGAGTAGGGCTAATGAAAAACTGTTTTTT,CASSLTGSRANEKLFF
TRBV6-1,TRBD2,.,TRBJ2-7,TGTGCCAGCAGTGATATGGCCAGCGGGAGGTACGAGCAGTACTTC,CASSDMASGRYEQYF
TRBV7-3,TRBD2,.,TRBJ2-7,TGTGCCAGCAGCTTAATGGGCGGGACTAGCGGGAGAGGCGAGCAGTACTTC,CASSLMGGTSGRGEQYF